This T cell receptor beta chain was captured in a study of T-cell memory formation after mild COVID-19. Regarding this clonotype: The antigen remains unidentified.

There are 16 residues in the CDR3. Germline loops: CDR1 SGDLS, CDR2 YYNGEE. After removal of 0 bases from V and 6 bases from J, the junction contained 8 bases not matched to a gene. General study results and limits: CD4/CD8 balance characterized clones contracting day 15 to 85, and CD4+ skew characterized later expanders. Mainly in CM and EM were contracting CD4+ clones; CD8+ were in EMRA.

One entry per CDR3 protein, called by TCRdb with MiXCR from the 5' RACE reads. The sample carries about 430,000 distinct CDR3 sequences, about 24% recorded once. The sequence came from an adult woman who had mild COVID-19 (a few samples of this study predate the infection). Cell type and time point are not known. The V and J genes are TRBV9 and TRBJ2-3; 9 bases map to TRBD2. The sample taken for sequencing was PBMCs or a T cell subset sorted from them (not recorded which). This CDR3 is CASSVATSAGGDTQYF. The CDR3 coding sequence is TGTGCCAGCAGCGTAGCTACAAGTGCGGGGGGGGATACGCAGTATTTT.